This T cell receptor (beta chain) was found in a study of Tregs in tolerant kidney transplant recipients. Study-wide points: Donor-specific Treg expansion exceeded global Treg expansion in tolerant patients, suggesting antigen drive.

The protocol was immunoSEQ multiplex PCR, while the TCRdb copy is restricted to in-frame clones and leaves out a portion. The data hold about 81,000 clones, with more than 85% observed a single time. The nonmyeloablative bone marrow transplants came from related graft donors, with transient mixed chimerism. Notes on this clone: The antigen remains undetermined.

V gave up 5 bases and J gave up 6 bases; unmatched junction bases: 10. The CDR3 spans 16 residues. Germline V lookup: CDR1 MDHEN, CDR2 SYDVKM. This TCR derives from a human patient who received a combined kidney and bone marrow transplant. Some T cells may possibly be graft donor cells. The V call is TRBV28, the J call TRBJ1-2; TRBD1 agrees at 12 bases. The material sequenced was CD4+ T cells from blood (PBMCs), taken 24 months after the transplant. As DNA, the CDR3 is TGTGCCAGCAGTGCCGGGACAGGGGGCGTCCCGGATGGCTACACCTTC. Translated: CASSAGTGGVPDGYTF.